The clone carrying this T cell receptor (beta chain) has at least ten counts. Its specificity is unknown. A universal primer site and UMIs were added as TCR cDNA was made by 5'RACE template switching. TCRdb analysed the 5' RACE reads with MiXCR anew, one entry per CDR3 protein. The data hold approximately 250,000 distinct CDR3 sequences, with approximately 3.8% observed a single time. The data belong to a study of T cells after yellow fever vaccination. About the research overall: The fractions with low cell numbers were processed using SMART-Seq v4 Ultra Low Input. Study results and limitations: At around 95% for CD4 and almost 90% for CD8, most primary-vaccination clones showed up again after the booster.

The CDR3 totals 15 residues. The germline V and J ends were trimmed by 6 bases and 0 bases, with 12 bases remaining between them. J is TRBJ1-5 and V is TRBV12-3 or TRBV12-4; D gene uncertain. The receptor was derived from a man between 18 and 29 years old who received the YFV17D yellow fever vaccine. The source was PBMCs, collected 15 days after the yellow fever booster vaccination. The CDR3 loop reads CASSPGRDSNQPQHF. DNA for the CDR3: TGTGCCAGCAGCCCGGGCCGCGATAGCAATCAGCCCCAGCATTTT.